This TCR beta chain was sequenced during a study of regulatory T cells in long-lasting Graves disease. Building of the TCR beta libraries involved iRepertoire HTBI primers and Arm-PCR of CDR3 regions. Each CDR3 protein is one row after TCRdb ran MiXCR on the multiplex PCR reads. This table holds around 400,000 distinct CDR3 sequences, approximately 25% found once. This sample's time point: persistent/refractory GD, antithyroid drugs over 5 years with positive TRAb. Researchers made the TCR library from RNA that was extracted from PBMCs. This clonotype originated in a woman between 40 and 55 years old with Graves disease. The sample was peripheral blood mononuclear cells (PBMCs), taken when the disease was refractory, from a patient treated with antithyroid drugs.

CDR3 sequence reads: CASSPGTGGYQPQHF. The DNA of the CDR3 is TGTGCCAGCAGCCCAGGGACAGGGGGCTATCAGCCCCAGCATTTT. The chain employs TRBV3-1 and TRBJ1-5, with 12 bases fitting TRBD1. The CDR3 totals 15 residues. The ends lost 4 bases at V and 5 bases at J; junction bases unmatched: 3. The germline gives CDR1 LGHDT, CDR2 YNNKEL (reference sequence).